This T cell receptor (beta chain) emerged from a study of T cell repertoires in cytomegalovirus infection. On the study more broadly: Matching HLA type and CMV infection were both indicated by public TCR beta signatures. Study-level points and caveats: CMV carriers with the relevant HLA were identified by cumulative public TCR beta family frequency. CMV-specific HLA-C-restricted TCR beta clonotypes dominated the ex vivo response.

Germline CDR1 reads MDHEN; CDR2 reads SYDVKM. V was shortened by 4 bases and J by 8 bases, with 18 bases between the two germline ends. The CDR3 is 15 residues long. This clonotype showed up just once. Its antigen is currently unknown. TCRdb passed the reads through MiXCR, listing each CDR3 protein once. The profile shows about 330,000 distinct CDR3 sequences, more than 8% of them singletons. This TCR was recovered from a human donor in good health (CMV status not recorded). Some clones in this sample may be carry-over from other donors' samples. The source material was PBMCs. The gene calls are TRBV28 and TRBJ2-1; D assignment may be TRBD1 or TRBD2 (5 bases each). CDR3 coding DNA: TGTGCCAGCAGTTCAATTGCGGACCGGGACCATGAGCAGTTCTTC. Protein sequence: CASSSIADRDHEQFF.